Given below is one T cell receptor beta chain in context. The antigen remains unidentified. Amplification used 60 Vbeta primers and 13 Jbeta primers. Assay used: immunoSEQ multiplex PCR; TCRdb lists only in-frame clones, some missing. The sample has a few hundred thousand clones, about 86% seen once; the top ten hold 8%. This record belongs to a study of cytomegalovirus exposure and HLA in healthy donors. Study-wide findings and caveats: Listed as cytomegalovirus-associated were 150 to 200 TCR beta chains. Trimming of TCR beta V- and J-genes showed a link, identified in a later analysis, to a missense DCLRE1C variant.

This CDR3 is 14 amino acids long. The J segment lost 5 bases and the V segment lost 2 bases, leaving 2 bases of the junction unmatched. Looked up from germline, CDR1 is KGHSH and CDR2 is LQKENI. This TCR came from an older woman in good health and CMV-seropositive. The sequenced sample consisted of PBMCs. The chain has TRBV18 and TRBJ2-3; 9 positions agree with TRBD2. The CDR3 nucleotides are TGTGCCAGCTCACCAGGGACTAGCTTAGATACGCAGTATTTT. Protein: CASSPGTSLDTQYF.